The 23 T cell receptor beta chains reported below all come from one sample, sequenced in a study of cytomegalovirus exposure and HLA in healthy donors. Primers for the PCR totalled 60 Vbeta and 13 Jbeta. TCRdb keeps only in-frame clones here, not all; method: immunoSEQ multiplex PCR. The sample includes roughly 80,000 clones, roughly 80% of them seen just once. The material sequenced was PBMCs. These receptors were taken from a woman in her 50s in good health and CMV-seronegative.

V gene TRBV6-4 combines with J gene TRBJ1-2, with D unresolved. CDR1 and CDR2 (germline): MRHNA, SNTAGT. The CDR3 sequence is 14 residues long. V was trimmed by 0 bases and J by 1 base, leaving 6 bases between them. In nucleotides, the CDR3 is TGTGCCAGCAGTGACTCACTGGTTAACTATGGCTACACCTTC. Its translation: CASSDSLVNYGYTF.

The sample holds a few counts of this clone. The chain has TRBV5-8 and TRBJ1-5; D possibly corresponds to TRBD1 (5 bases). Germline V gene lookup returns CDR1 SGHTS and CDR2 YDEGEE. The CDR3 runs to 15 residues. Deletions cut 4 bases from V and 6 bases from J, with 17 bases between. The DNA of the CDR3 is TGTGCCAGCAGCGCGGGACGGCGAGAGGGTCAGCCCCAGCATTTT. Its translation: CASSAGRREGQPQHF.

The chain uses TRBV29-1 and TRBJ1-5, with TRBD1 matching over 8 bases. CDR1 is SQVTM, CDR2 ANQGSEA, per germline. V shed 4 bases and J 12 bases; nucleotides not matched to a gene: 17. This CDR3 is 15 amino acids long. The DNA of the CDR3 is TGCAGCGTTGCCTTGACAGGGGACTCAATCATGGGCCAGCATTTT. Amino acids: CSVALTGDSIMGQHF.

The J gene is TRBJ2-5, the V gene TRBV7-9; 8 positions agree with TRBD1. Germline V gene lookup returns CDR1 SEHNR and CDR2 FQNEAQ (reference sequence). J was trimmed by 2 bases and V by 5 bases; bases with no gene match: 10. CDR3 size: 16 residues. CDR3 sequence reads: CASSKGDRQTQETQYF. The CDR3 DNA reads as TGTGCCAGCAGCAAAGGGGACAGGCAAACACAAGAGACCCAGTACTTC.

V usage is TRBV27 and J usage is TRBJ1-2; a possible D gene is TRBD1 (6 bases). Trimming took 3 bases from V and 6 from J, leaving 17 bases between them. Germline CDR1 and CDR2: MNHEY and SMNVEV (reference sequence). The CDR3 spans 15 residues. CDR3 loop: CASSLSGGVVNGYTF. The CDR3 bases are TGTGCCAGCAGTTTGTCGGGGGGCGTTGTGAATGGCTACACCTTC.

The rearrangement links TRBV19 to TRBJ1-1; possibly TRBD1 for D (6 bases). With 3 bases removed from V and 6 bases from J, the gap between germline ends came to 14 bases. CDR1 and CDR2 from the germline V gene are LNHDA and SQIVND (reference sequence). This CDR3 has 14 residues. The CDR3 bases are TGTGCCAGTAGTATTTCAGGGGATGGCGCTGAAGCTTTCTTT. Encoded protein: CASSISGDGAEAFF.

The rearrangement uses TRBV5-1 and TRBJ1-2; 11 bases are shared with TRBD1. The CDR3 contains 17 residues. With 4 bases clipped from V and 0 bases from J, the junction kept 8 bases outside the gene matches. Germline CDR1 is SGHRS and CDR2 is YFSETQ. CDR3 sequence reads: CASSTGQGGLANYGYTF. The CDR3 DNA sequence: TGCGCCAGCAGCACGGGACAGGGGGGATTAGCTAACTATGGCTACACCTTC.

In its sample, this clone was seen a few times. This chain connects TRBV12-2 to TRBJ1-1; whether TRBD1, the table's D call, matches the DNA was not checked. TRBV12-2 is tagged as a pseudogene. The CDR3 runs to 15 residues. CDR3 sequence reads: CASRFDRGRNTEAFF. The CDR3 region has the DNA TGTGCAAGTCGCTTTGACAGGGGTCGGAACACTGAAGCTTTCTTT.

The chain recombines TRBV5-4 with TRBJ2-1, with a possible D match to TRBD2 (6 bases). CDR1 and CDR2 (germline): SGHNT, YYREEE (reference sequence). The V end was cut by 0 bases, the J end by 7 bases, with 17 bases between. CDR3 size: 16 residues. CDR3 loop: CASSLGPEGLPNEQFF. As DNA, the CDR3 is TGTGCCAGCAGCTTGGGACCGGAGGGGTTGCCGAATGAGCAGTTCTTC.

The chain recombines TRBV19 with TRBJ1-1; D remains unclear. Looked up from germline, CDR1 is LNHDA and CDR2 is SQIVND (reference sequence). Between the trimmed V and J ends, which lost 7 bases and 1 base, there was a span of 13 bases. The CDR3 spans 14 residues. The CDR3 spells CASNLGGTNTEAFF. CDR3 DNA sequence: TGTGCCAGTAATCTCGGAGGAACGAACACTGAAGCTTTCTTT.

CDR3 in amino acids: CASSPIQGFGTNTEAFF. The CDR3 DNA reads as TGTGCCAGCTCACCAATACAGGGCTTCGGTACGAACACTGAAGCTTTCTTT. This chain uses TRBV18 with TRBJ1-1, with D perhaps TRBD1 (6 bases). With 2 bases removed from V and 1 base from J, the gap between germline ends came to 17 bases. Germline V gene lookup returns CDR1 KGHSH and CDR2 LQKENI. The CDR3 is 17 amino acids. The full variable domain, in which reference TRBV18 and TRBJ1-1 provide the parts outside the CDR3, is NAGVMQNPRHLVRRRGQEARLRCSPMKGHSHVYWYRQLPEEGLKFMVYLQKENIIDESGMPKERFSAEFPKEGPSILRIQQVVRGDSAAYFCASSPIQGFGTNTEAFFGQGTRLTVV.

The chain recombines TRBV7-6 with TRBJ1-1; perhaps TRBD1 as D (5 bases). Looked up from germline, CDR1 is SGHVS and CDR2 is FNYEAQ. V shed 5 bases and J shed 0 bases, with 16 bases lying between them. The CDR3 spans 16 residues. Written as DNA, the CDR3 is TGTGCCAGCAGCCCCCTGGCCGGGGGGATGAACACTGAAGCTTTCTTT. Translating it yields CASSPLAGGMNTEAFF.

This clone was seen just once. The J gene is TRBJ1-5, the V gene TRBV28; weak D call: TRBD1 (5 bases). The CDR3 runs 16 residues. CDR1 is MDHEN and CDR2 is SYDVKM in the germline V gene. With 5 bases removed from V and 0 bases from J, the gap between germline ends came to 14 bases. The CDR3 sequence is CASSKIQGASNQPQHF. In DNA, the CDR3 is TGTGCCAGCAGTAAAATACAAGGGGCTAGCAATCAGCCCCAGCATTTT.

This clone was found a few times. V and J are TRBV6-1 and TRBJ2-3, with D perhaps TRBD1 (5 bases). This CDR3 has 15 amino acids. Germline loops: CDR1 MNHNS, CDR2 SASEGT. With 1 base removed from V and 2 bases from J, the gap between germline ends came to 10 bases. The CDR3 loop is CASSEGGHYTDTQYF. As DNA, the CDR3 is TGTGCCAGCAGTGAAGGAGGACACTACACAGATACGCAGTATTTT.

The rearrangement links TRBV10-2 to TRBJ2-1; D uncertain. Germline assignment: CDR1 WSHSY and CDR2 SAAADI. The CDR3 length is 14 residues. Trimming pared 5 bases from V and 5 bases from J, leaving 13 bases between. DNA for the CDR3: TGCGCCAGCAGTTTACATGGTGCCGACAATGAGCAGTTCTTC. Its protein is CASSLHGADNEQFF.

The sample holds one count of this clone. The chain links TRBV11-2 to TRBJ2-7, with D perhaps matching TRBD1 (7 bases). The CDR3 has 16 residues. Trimming removed 7 bases from V and 3 bases from J, with 22 bases in between. Germline V lookup: CDR1 SGHAT, CDR2 FQNNGV. Here the CDR3 reads CASTGTSTGTVYEQYV. The DNA of the CDR3 is TGTGCCAGCACTGGGACTTCCACCGGGACAGTCTACGAGCAGTACGTC.

The chain has TRBV19 and TRBJ2-6, with 8 bases matching TRBD1. Looked up from germline, CDR1 is LNHDA and CDR2 is SQIVND (reference sequence). The CDR3 spans 23 residues. V trimming: 5 bases; J trimming: 1 base; junction bases outside the gene matches: 25. CDR3: CASSPPQEGQVVPPWSGANVLTF. In DNA, the CDR3 is TGTGCCAGTAGTCCCCCTCAGGAGGGACAGGTAGTCCCCCCTTGGTCTGGGGCCAACGTCCTGACTTTC.

The V and J genes are TRBV7-9 and TRBJ1-1; 9 nucleotides align to TRBD1. The V gene's germline CDR1 is SEHNR and CDR2 FQNEAQ (reference sequence). The CDR3 loop spans 17 amino acids. V shed 5 bases and J 4 bases; nucleotides not matched to a gene: 14. As DNA, the CDR3 is TGTGCCAGCAGCGCACAGGGGGCCGACTTATTTGTCACTGAAGCTTTCTTT. Its protein is CASSAQGADLFVTEAFF.

Of note for this clone: The CDR3 end shows no conserved phenylalanine or tryptophan, and so a read error is likely. J is TRBJ1-1 and V is TRBV5-6; a weak D match, TRBD1 (6 bases). The length of the CDR3 is 16 residues. The germline V gene encodes CDR1 SGHDT and CDR2 YYEEEE. The V and J ends lost 0 bases and 1 base respectively, with 13 bases between them. DNA of the CDR3: TGTGCCAGCAGCTTGGACAGGGAGATCCGGAACACTGAAGCTTTCCTT. Amino acid sequence: CASSLDREIRNTEAFL.

The V call is TRBV9, the J call TRBJ2-3; 10 positions agree with TRBD2. The J segment lost 0 bases and the V segment lost 5 bases, leaving 6 bases of the junction unmatched. This CDR3 region has 16 residues. Germline CDR1 SGDLS, CDR2 YYNGEE. CDR3 sequence reads: CASSATSGPSTDTQYF. The DNA of the CDR3 is TGTGCCAGCAGTGCGACTAGCGGGCCTAGCACAGATACGCAGTATTTT.

The chain recombines TRBV5-4 with TRBJ2-7; maybe TRBD2 (5 bases). The V and J ends lost 4 bases and 5 bases respectively, with 16 bases between them. The germline V gene encodes CDR1 SGHNT and CDR2 YYREEE (reference sequence). CDR3 length: 14 amino acids. CDR3 in amino acids: CASSMDPGVNEQYF. The CDR3 coding sequence is TGTGCCAGCAGCATGGATCCCGGGGTCAACGAGCAGTACTTC.

This clone came up once. The chain carries TRBV19 and TRBJ2-7; D call uncertain. Trimming shortened V by 5 bases and J by 1 base, and 3 bases separated the two germline ends. CDR1 and CDR2 (germline): LNHDA, SQIVND (reference sequence). The CDR3 has 11 residues. The CDR3 is CASSSSYEQYF. The CDR3, as DNA: TGTGCCAGTAGTTCTTCCTACGAGCAGTACTTC.

The gene calls are TRBV13 and TRBJ1-1, with D possibly TRBD1 on 5 matching bases. V was cut by 5 bases and J by 1 base, with 11 bases left in between. The CDR3 runs 14 residues. Germline CDR1 is PRHDT and CDR2 is FYEKMQ (reference sequence). Here the CDR3 reads CASSLFDRNTEAFF. The CDR3 DNA follows: TGTGCCAGCAGCCTCTTTGACAGGAACACTGAAGCTTTCTTT.